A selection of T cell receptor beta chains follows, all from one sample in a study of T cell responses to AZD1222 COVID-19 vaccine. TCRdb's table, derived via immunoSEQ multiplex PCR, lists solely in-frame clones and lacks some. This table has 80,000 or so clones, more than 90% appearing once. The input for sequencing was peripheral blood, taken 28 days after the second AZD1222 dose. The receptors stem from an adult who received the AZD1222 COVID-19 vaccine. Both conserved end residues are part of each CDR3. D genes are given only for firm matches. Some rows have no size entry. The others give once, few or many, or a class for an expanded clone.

TGTGCCAGCAGCCTTCCCGGGACTAGAGTCTACAATGAGCAGTTCTTC	CASSLPGTRVYNEQFF	TRBD2	TRBV3-1/TRBV3-2	few	TRBJ2-1
TGTGCCAGCAGTTTATATCAGGGAAACACCATATATTTT	CASSLYQGNTIYF	-	TRBV27	-	TRBJ1-3
TGTGCCAGCAGTGCCCGGGACAGGCGAAGCAATCAGCCCCAGCATTTT	CASSARDRRSNQPQHF	TRBD1	TRBV6-1	-	TRBJ1-5
TGTGCCAGCAGCTTAGAGGTGGTCCAAGAGACCCAGTACTTC	CASSLEVVQETQYF	-	TRBV7-8	-	TRBJ2-5
TGTGCCTCATCTAGCGGGACTCGTGGGAGGGAGCTGTTTTTT	CASSSGTRGRELFF	TRBD2	TRBV24-1	-	TRBJ2-2
TGTGCCAGCAGCTTGGCCAGGACAGGGGGAGAGACCCAGTACTTC	CASSLARTGGETQYF	TRBD1	TRBV5-4	once	TRBJ2-5
TGTGCCAGCAGCCCACGCGGGAGAGAGACTATGAACACTGAAGCTTTCTTT	CASSPRGRETMNTEAFF	-	TRBV3-1/TRBV3-2	-	TRBJ1-1
TGTGCCAGCAGGCAACAGGGGGCACGGGGGAACACTGAAGCTTTCTTT	CASRQQGARGNTEAFF	TRBD1	TRBV28	-	TRBJ1-1
TGTGCCAGCAGCCAAGATAAGGGGGCGGTTTTGCAAGACTATGGCTACACCTTC	CASSQDKGAVLQDYGYTF	TRBD1	TRBV14	-	TRBJ1-2
TGTGCCAGCAGTTACTGGGGGTCCGAGTATGAAGCTTTCTTT	CASSYWGSEYEAFF	-	TRBV6-5	-	TRBJ1-1
TGCGCCAGCAGCTTGGATCAGGACAGGGGTTGGAATGAGCAGTTCTTC	CASSLDQDRGWNEQFF	TRBD1	TRBV5-1	once	TRBJ2-1
TGTGCCAGTAGCGGGTCCAGGAACACCATATATTTT	CASSGSRNTIYF	-	TRBV19	-	TRBJ1-3
TGTGCCAGCAGTAAGAGGTGGGGGGAGTACAATGAGCAGTTCTTC	CASSKRWGEYNEQFF	-	TRBV2	-	TRBJ2-1
TGTGCCAGCAGTTCTTGGACTAGCGGGAGCACAGATACGCAGTATTTT	CASSSWTSGSTDTQYF	TRBD2	TRBV2	-	TRBJ2-3
TGTGCCAGCAGTTACACATCCGACTACGAGCAGTACTTC	CASSYTSDYEQYF	-	TRBV6-5	-	TRBJ2-7
TGTGCCAGTAGTATCCCCGGGAGGGCCGGGGTCGGGGAGCTGTTTTTT	CASSIPGRAGVGELFF	TRBD2	TRBV19	-	TRBJ2-2
TGTGCCAGCAGCCAAGCCTTCGAGCAGTACTTC	CASSQAFEQYF	-	TRBV7-9	-	TRBJ2-7
TGCGCCAGCAGTCAGAGCAATCAGCCCCAGCATTTT	CASSQSNQPQHF	-	TRBV10-2	-	TRBJ1-5
TGTGCCAGTAGTATGCTCGGGCGGGGCGGCACAGATACGCAGTATTTT	CASSMLGRGGTDTQYF	-	TRBV19	-	TRBJ2-3
TGTGCCAGCAGCTTAGTCCGGGATGAAAAACTGTTTTTT	CASSLVRDEKLFF	-	TRBV11-1	-	TRBJ1-4
TGCGCCAGCAGCCAGGGTGGAGGGGTGAACACTGAAGCTTTCTTT	CASSQGGGVNTEAFF	-	TRBV4-1	few	TRBJ1-1
TGTGCCTGGAGCGGGGGACAGGGCTACAATCAGCCCCAGCATTTT	CAWSGGQGYNQPQHF	TRBD1	TRBV30	-	TRBJ1-5
TGTGCCTGGAAGGGGGATAACTATGGCTACACCTTC	CAWKGDNYGYTF	-	TRBV30	-	TRBJ1-2
TGTGCCAGCAGCTCGGCAGTAGCGGGAGAGCAGTTCTTC	CASSSAVAGEQFF	TRBD2	TRBV7-2	-	TRBJ2-1
TGTGCCAGCAGCTTCCGGGAGGCGAACACCGGGGAGCTGTTTTTT	CASSFREANTGELFF	TRBD2	TRBV11-1	-	TRBJ2-2
TGTGCCAGCTCACCGGCCCGAGAGACCCAGTACTTC	CASSPARETQYF	-	TRBV18	-	TRBJ2-5
TGTGCCAGCAGGGGCCTAGCGTCAAGCACAGATACGCAGTATTTT	CASRGLASSTDTQYF	-	TRBV2	-	TRBJ2-3
TGTGCCAGCAGCTACCAACAGGGGGCTGGCAATCAGCCCCAGCATTTT	CASSYQQGAGNQPQHF	TRBD1	TRBV7-7	-	TRBJ1-5
TGTGCCAGCACCTCCCGTGGGAAGGGGTACTTC	CASTSRGKGYF	-	TRBV5-8	-	TRBJ2-7
TGCGCCAGCAGCGGGGGCGGTGTAGAGCAGTACTTC	CASSGGGVEQYF	-	TRBV5-1	-	TRBJ2-7
TGTGCCAGTAGAGGGAGGAGCGGGAGGGGGAGCTCCTACAATGAGCAGTTCTTC	CASRGRSGRGSSYNEQFF	TRBD2	TRBV19	-	TRBJ2-1
TGTGCCAGCAGCGAGACAGGGCGGGAGACCCAGTACTTC	CASSETGRETQYF	TRBD1	TRBV6-5	-	TRBJ2-5
TGTGCCAGCAGCTCCCGGACAGGGTATAGGACTAGCGGTTCCTACGAGCAGTACTTC	CASSSRTGYRTSGSYEQYF	TRBD2	TRBV7-2	-	TRBJ2-7
TGTGCCAGCTCACCCCAGACTGAAGCTTTCTTT	CASSPQTEAFF	-	TRBV18	-	TRBJ1-1
TGCAGTGCTAGTAGCGGGGAGCTGGGAGGGTACAATGAGCAGTTCTTC	CSASSGELGGYNEQFF	TRBD2	TRBV20-1	-	TRBJ2-1
TGTGCCACCAGCAGAGATACCGCGCGGGGTGGGACCCAGTACTTC	CATSRDTARGGTQYF	-	TRBV15	-	TRBJ2-5
TGTGCCAGCATAGACAGTTCTAACCCTGAAGCTTTCTTT	CASIDSSNPEAFF	-	TRBV6-5	-	TRBJ1-1
TGTGCCATCAGTGAGTCGACTAGCGGGAGGGGGATTGGTGAGCAGTTCTTC	CAISESTSGRGIGEQFF	TRBD2	TRBV10-3	-	TRBJ2-1
TGTGCCAGCAGTCCTTTAGCGGGAGGGCCCTCCTACAATGAGCAGTTCTTC	CASSPLAGGPSYNEQFF	TRBD2	TRBV27	-	TRBJ2-1
TGTGCCAGCAGCCCCTCGACAGGGATCATCCACGAGCAGTACTTC	CASSPSTGIIHEQYF	TRBD1	TRBV6-2/TRBV6-3	once	TRBJ2-7
TGTGCCAGCAGCTCGCTGGGCGGGAGGACGCAAGAGACCCAGTACTTC	CASSSLGGRTQETQYF	TRBD2	TRBV11-2	-	TRBJ2-5
TGCGCCAGCAGTGCGACTAGCGGGAGGGCCGAAGAGACCCAGTACTTC	CASSATSGRAEETQYF	TRBD2	TRBV10-2	-	TRBJ2-5
TGTGCCAGCAGTGAAAACTCCGGGGCTGGTTCACCCCTCCACTTT	CASSENSGAGSPLHF	-	TRBV6-1	once	TRBJ1-6
TGTGCCAGCAGATCCGGAAGGGGCCCGGGGAGCAATCAGCCCCAGCATTTT	CASRSGRGPGSNQPQHF	-	TRBV27	-	TRBJ1-5
TGTGCCAGCAGCTTAGGGTTTAACACTGAAGCTTTCTTT	CASSLGFNTEAFF	-	TRBV7-9	-	TRBJ1-1
TGTGCCAGCAGCTTATACGGGAGCTCCTACGAGCAGTACTTC	CASSLYGSSYEQYF	-	TRBV7-7	-	TRBJ2-7
TGTGCCAGCAGCCCAGTGGGGGTTATCGAGACCCAGTACTTC	CASSPVGVIETQYF	-	TRBV7-2	-	TRBJ2-5
TGTGCCAGCAGCGGCACTCGGGAGGCCCCACTCTCCTACAATGAGCAGTTCTTC	CASSGTREAPLSYNEQFF	TRBD2	TRBV14	-	TRBJ2-1
TGTGCCAGCAGCCCAAACCCGGGACTAGCGGGCTTGTCCTACAATGAGCAGTTCTTC	CASSPNPGLAGLSYNEQFF	TRBD2	TRBV9	-	TRBJ2-1
TGTGCCAGCAGCCCTAGAGCTAGCGGTTCAAATGAGCAGTTCTTC	CASSPRASGSNEQFF	TRBD2	TRBV6-2/TRBV6-3	-	TRBJ2-1
TGTGCCAGCGGCATAACTAGCGGCCTAAGCTCCTACGAGCAGTACTTC	CASGITSGLSSYEQYF	TRBD2	TRBV28	few	TRBJ2-7
TGTGCCAGCAGCGTAGAAGTGGGTATAGGGGAGCTGTTTTTT	CASSVEVGIGELFF	-	TRBV9	-	TRBJ2-2
TGCGCCAGCAGCCCTGAAGGTTTGGGTGCGACCCAGTACTTC	CASSPEGLGATQYF	-	TRBV4-3	-	TRBJ2-5
TGTACCAGCAGCTTACGGGGACAGGGAAATTCACCCCTCCACTTT	CTSSLRGQGNSPLHF	TRBD1	TRBV7-3	-	TRBJ1-6
TGTGCCATCAGTGATTTTGGGAACGGCTACACCTTC	CAISDFGNGYTF	-	TRBV10-3	-	TRBJ1-2